The 20 T cell receptor beta chains listed next were all sequenced from one sample in a study of response to subunit inactivated influenza vaccine. TCRdb re-called the RT-PCR reads through MiXCR, storing one row per CDR3 protein. The sample holds about 180,000 distinct CDR3 sequences, around 8.8% seen once. Sequenced here: non-naive T cells sorted from PBMCs, sampled on the day of vaccination. These receptors all stem from a man aged 45-65 years who received an inactivated influenza vaccine.

This clonotype has a count of ten or more. V and J are TRBV7-2 and TRBJ2-7; D gene ambiguous. The ends were cut back, 2 bases at V and 3 bases at J, with 14 bases in the middle. Germline V CDR1 and CDR2: SGHTA, FQGNSA. CDR3 length: 15 amino acids. CDR3 amino acids: CASSLLPPWSYEQYF. As DNA, the CDR3 is TGTGCCAGCAGCTTACTTCCCCCTTGGAGCTACGAGCAGTACTTC.

This clonotype showed up just a few times. The chain combines TRBV7-2 with TRBJ1-1, with no clear D. The CDR3 extends over 14 amino acids. The germline V gene encodes CDR1 SGHTA and CDR2 FQGNSA. V lost 1 base, J lost 7 bases, and 13 bases lay in between. CDR3 in amino acids: CASSLGSIANEAFF. The CDR3, as DNA: TGTGCCAGCAGCTTAGGAAGTATCGCTAATGAAGCTTTCTTT.

There are many counts of this clonotype. The V and J genes are TRBV4-2 and TRBJ2-2; TRBD2 matches at 11 bases. Trimming at V came to 4 bases and at J to 4 bases, leaving 2 bases not matched to a gene. The CDR3 runs to 15 residues. The germline V gene encodes CDR1 LGHNA and CDR2 YNFKEQ. Written as DNA, the CDR3 is TGTGCCAGCAGCCCTACTAGCGGGGGCACCGGGGAGCTGTTTTTT. Translation gives CASSPTSGGTGELFF.

The genes are TRBV19 and TRBJ2-2; 10 bases agree with TRBD2. V lost 0 bases to trimming and J lost 3 bases; unmatched junction nucleotides: 7. This CDR3 has 18 residues. Germline lookup yields CDR1 LNHDA and CDR2 SQIVND (reference sequence). CDR3 region: CASSIDRTSGDYTGELFF. CDR3 nucleotide sequence: TGTGCCAGTAGTATAGACAGGACTAGCGGCGACTACACCGGGGAGCTGTTTTTT. The full variable domain, in which reference TRBV19 and TRBJ2-2 provide the parts outside the CDR3, is DGGITQSPKYLFRKEGQNVTLSCEQNLNHDAMYWYRQDPGQGLRLIYYSQIVNDFQKGDIAEGYSVSREKKESFPLTVTSAQKNPTAFYLCASSIDRTSGDYTGELFFGEGSRLTVL.

V usage is TRBV6-2 or TRBV6-3 and J usage is TRBJ2-1; D call uncertain. With 6 bases removed from V and 5 bases from J, the gap between germline ends came to 11 bases. The V gene's germline CDR1 is MNHEY and CDR2 SVGEGT. The CDR3 contains 13 residues. In DNA form, the CDR3 reads TGTGCCAGCAGCCCCTGGGGAAACAATGAGCAGTTCTTC. This gives the protein CASSPWGNNEQFF.

This clonotype was observed a handful of times. V gene TRBV5-5 combines with J gene TRBJ2-7; D remains ambiguous. Deletions cut 2 bases from V and 6 bases from J, with 12 bases between. The CDR3 has 13 residues. In germline, CDR1 is SGHKS, CDR2 YYEKEE (reference sequence). In DNA form, the CDR3 reads TGTGCCAGCAGCTTCTACTTGGGGTCCGAGCAGTACTTC. It specifies CASSFYLGSEQYF.

The chain joins TRBV6-2 or TRBV6-3 to TRBJ1-2; TRBD1 aligns across 8 bases. The CDR3 totals 16 residues. Germline V gene lookup returns CDR1 MNHEY and CDR2 SVGEGT. V dropped 10 bases and J dropped 5; count of bases not matched to a gene: 18. The CDR3 nucleotides are TGTGCCACGCTAGGCAGGGGGCGTGAGGAGCGGTATGGCTACACCTTC. Its protein product is CATLGRGREERYGYTF.

This chain connects TRBV7-2 to TRBJ2-3, with D maybe TRBD1 (5 bases). This CDR3 is built from 12 residues. V was clipped by 4 bases and J by 9 bases, with 11 bases between them. Germline-derived CDR1 and CDR2 are SGHTA and FQGNSA. CDR3 in DNA: TGTGCCAGCAGCTCCCAGGGTGGGACGCAGTATTTT. Its translation: CASSSQGGTQYF.

The gene calls are TRBV2 and TRBJ1-2; maybe TRBD1 (6 bases). In germline, CDR1 is SNHLY, CDR2 FYNNEI. The V gene lost 6 bases and the J gene lost 4 bases, with 12 bases spanning the gap. This CDR3 is built from 13 residues. CDR3 in amino acids: CASRGRDIYGYTF. Here the CDR3 DNA reads TGTGCCAGCAGAGGCCGGGACATCTATGGCTACACCTTC.

V usage is TRBV11-2 and J usage is TRBJ2-3, with a weak D call TRBD2 (5 bases). Germline V gives CDR1 SGHAT, CDR2 FQNNGV. The CDR3 is 14 residues long. V was pared by 5 bases and J by 0 bases, with 9 bases between. The CDR3 region is CASSQSGSTDTQYF. The DNA of the CDR3 is TGTGCCAGCAGCCAGTCGGGGAGCACAGATACGCAGTATTTT.

This rearrangement joins TRBV20-1 to TRBJ2-1, with 11 positions matching TRBD2. The CDR3 has 15 residues. Germline values: CDR1 DFQATT, CDR2 SNEGSKA (reference sequence). J lost 7 bases, V lost 7 bases, and 12 bases had no gene match. CDR3 bases: TGCAGTGTGAGAAAGACTAGCGGGATCATAAATGAGCAGTTCTTC. Its translation: CSVRKTSGIINEQFF.

The table lists this clonotype with a few counts. The V call is TRBV7-2, the J call TRBJ2-7; 7 bases map to TRBD1. CDR3 length: 13 amino acids. The trim removed 8 bases at V and 5 bases at J, leaving 9 bases unmatched. The germline CDR1 and CDR2 sequences are SGHTA and FQGNSA. The CDR3 loop reads CASSFGQANEQYF. Here the CDR3 DNA reads TGTGCCAGCTCCTTCGGACAGGCCAACGAGCAGTACTTC. The complete variable domain, with remaining parts taken from reference TRBV7-2 and TRBJ2-7, reads GAGVSQSPSNKVTEKGKDVELRCDPISGHTALYWYRQSLGQGLEFLIYFQGNSAPDKSGLPSDRFSAERTGGSVSTLTIQRTQQEDSAVYLCASSFGQANEQYFGPGTRLTVT.

Note on this clonotype: This may come from a read error, since a much larger clone is one base off. The V and J genes are TRBV7-2 and TRBJ1-4; tentatively, D is TRBD1 (5 bases). The CDR3 has 15 residues. Germline V gene sequence: CDR1 SGHTA, CDR2 FQGNSA. Trimming stripped 3 bases from V and 0 bases from J, with 8 bases between. CDR3 protein: CASSFRGATNEKLFF. CDR3 in DNA: TGTGCCAGCAGCTTTAGAGGGGCAACTAATGAAAAACTGTTTTTT.

Many counts were recorded for this clonotype. This sequence joins TRBV10-1 and TRBJ2-2; D unresolved. The CDR3 loop spans 13 amino acids. The V and J ends lost 0 bases and 6 bases respectively, with 5 bases between them. The germline V gene encodes CDR1 WNHNN and CDR2 SYGVQD (reference sequence). The CDR3 loop reads CASSESYAGELFF. In nucleotides, the CDR3 is TGCGCCAGCAGTGAGTCTTACGCCGGGGAGCTGTTTTTT.

J is TRBJ2-1 and V is TRBV27; 10 positions agree with TRBD2. The J segment lost 7 bases and the V segment lost 10 bases, leaving 4 bases of the junction unmatched. The germline CDR1 and CDR2 sequences are MNHEY and SMNVEV (reference sequence). This CDR3 contains 12 residues. In nucleotides, the CDR3 is TGTGCCATCGGGACTAGCGAAAATGAGCAGTTCTTC. Its protein product is CAIGTSENEQFF.

This clonotype was observed a handful of times. The chain has TRBV9 and TRBJ1-6, with TRBD1 as a possible D gene (6 bases). This CDR3 has 15 amino acids. Germline V gene data show CDR1 as SGDLS and CDR2 as YYNGEE. V dropped 3 bases and J dropped 7 bases, with 14 bases sitting between them. For the CDR3, the DNA is TGTGCCAGCAGCGCCACAGGGCTGGGGAATTCACCCCTCCACTTT. Its translation: CASSATGLGNSPLHF.

This clonotype was detected only once. The chain joins TRBV2 to TRBJ1-2; D uncertain. The CDR3 covers 12 residues. Trimming cost V 7 bases and J 4 bases, with 10 bases left between them. Germline-derived CDR1 and CDR2 are SNHLY and FYNNEI. CDR3 in amino acids: CASTPDLYGYTF. The CDR3 nucleotides read TGTGCCAGCACCCCAGACCTCTATGGCTACACCTTC.

The chain is built from TRBV11-2 and TRBJ2-7; unclear D gene. V shed 0 bases and J shed 2 bases, with 11 bases lying between them. CDR3 length: 15 amino acids. CDR1 is SGHAT and CDR2 is FQNNGV in the germline V gene. CDR3 loop: CASSLEWGKAYEQYF. The CDR3 nucleotides are TGTGCCAGCAGCTTAGAGTGGGGTAAAGCCTACGAGCAGTACTTC.

The chain is built from TRBV18 and TRBJ2-7, with D possibly TRBD1 on 6 matching bases. V dropped 4 bases and J dropped 3 bases, with 19 bases sitting between them. CDR1 is KGHSH, CDR2 LQKENI, per germline. This CDR3 has 16 residues. CDR3 sequence reads: CASSLMDRVSLYEQYF. The CDR3 DNA is TGTGCCAGCTCACTGATGGACAGAGTCAGTCTCTACGAGCAGTACTTC.

The V gene is TRBV9, the J gene TRBJ2-1; 7 nucleotides line up with TRBD2. The CDR3 loop spans 16 amino acids. Per germline, CDR1 SGDLS and CDR2 YYNGEE. V was pared by 0 bases and J by 0 bases, with 3 bases of the junction left unmatched. CDR3 residues: CASSVVGGSSYNEQFF. In DNA, the CDR3 is TGTGCCAGCAGCGTAGTGGGGGGGTCCTCCTACAATGAGCAGTTCTTC.